This is a list of T cell receptor beta chains from one sample in a study of T-cell memory formation after mild COVID-19. TCRdb re-derived calls from the 5' RACE reads in MiXCR, one entry per CDR3 protein. The sample carries some 180,000 distinct CDR3 sequences, 13% recorded once. Sequenced material: PBMCs or a T cell subset sorted from them (not recorded which). Receptor source: a man aged 18 to 29 who had mild COVID-19 (a few samples of this study predate the infection). Cell type and time point are not known. Each CDR3 is given with its conserved first and last residue. Fields, in order: V gene, J gene, D gene, clone size, CDR3 DNA, CDR3 protein. The D gene is left open where the match is weak. The size entry is marked missing in some rows and otherwise reads once, few, many or a size class.

V gene: TRBV7-2; J gene: TRBJ2-3; D gene: .; clone size: .; CDR3 DNA: TGTGCCAGCAGCCCATCCATGGATACGCAGTATTTT; CDR3 protein: CASSPSMDTQYF
V gene: TRBV9; J gene: TRBJ2-7; D gene: .; clone size: few; CDR3 DNA: TGTGCCAGCAGCGCTGGGGGCTACGAGCAGTACTTC; CDR3 protein: CASSAGGYEQYF
V gene: TRBV5-1; J gene: TRBJ1-1; D gene: TRBD1; clone size: few; CDR3 DNA: TGCGCCAGCAGCTTGGCCCTGGGACAGGGGGACACTGAAGCTTTCTTT; CDR3 protein: CASSLALGQGDTEAFF
V gene: TRBV19; J gene: TRBJ1-5; D gene: .; clone size: .; CDR3 DNA: TGTGCCAGTAGTATAGCCCAAGGACAGCAACGACAACCCCAGCATTTT; CDR3 protein: CASSIAQGQQRQPQHF
V gene: TRBV2; J gene: TRBJ2-7; D gene: TRBD2; clone size: .; CDR3 DNA: TGTGCCAGCAGTGAACGACCCGGGGGGTACGAGCAGTACTTC; CDR3 protein: CASSERPGGYEQYF
V gene: TRBV28; J gene: TRBJ1-5; D gene: .; clone size: .; CDR3 DNA: TGTGCCAGCAGTTTAGGCCCCCAGTCGCAGCATTTT; CDR3 protein: CASSLGPQSQHF
V gene: TRBV30; J gene: TRBJ2-3; D gene: TRBD2; clone size: .; CDR3 DNA: TGTGCCTCGGGGGGGACAGATACGCAGTATTTT; CDR3 protein: CASGGTDTQYF
V gene: TRBV5-1; J gene: TRBJ2-2; D gene: TRBD1; clone size: .; CDR3 DNA: TGCGCCAGCAGCCGTAGACAGGGATCGAACACCGGGGAGCTGTTTTTT; CDR3 protein: CASSRRQGSNTGELFF
V gene: TRBV7-7; J gene: TRBJ2-1; D gene: TRBD2; clone size: .; CDR3 DNA: TGTGCTAGCAGCTTAGCGGGGGGGGATGGTGAGCAGTTCTTC; CDR3 protein: CASSLAGGDGEQFF
V gene: TRBV27; J gene: TRBJ2-3; D gene: TRBD2; clone size: many; CDR3 DNA: TGTGCCAGCAAACACGGGGGGGTAAGCACAGATACGCAGTATTTT; CDR3 protein: CASKHGGVSTDTQYF
V gene: TRBV6-2/TRBV6-3; J gene: TRBJ1-5; D gene: .; clone size: few; CDR3 DNA: TGTGCCAGCAACGTAGGGGGGCAAGCTCAGCCCCAGCATTTT; CDR3 protein: CASNVGGQAQPQHF
V gene: TRBV12-3/TRBV12-4; J gene: TRBJ1-1; D gene: .; clone size: few; CDR3 DNA: TGTGCCAGCAGTTTCCTGGGGGACAAAGAAAAAGCTTTCTTT; CDR3 protein: CASSFLGDKEKAFF
V gene: TRBV7-2; J gene: TRBJ2-5; D gene: TRBD2; clone size: .; CDR3 DNA: TGTGCCAGCAGCTTCATCCCCTCGGGACTAGCGCCCCAGTACTTC; CDR3 protein: CASSFIPSGLAPQYF
V gene: TRBV3-1; J gene: TRBJ1-5; D gene: .; clone size: few; CDR3 DNA: TGTGCCAGCAGCCAACCAGGGACGGGAGGGCCCCAGCATTTT; CDR3 protein: CASSQPGTGGPQHF
V gene: TRBV7-3; J gene: TRBJ1-1; D gene: .; clone size: .; CDR3 DNA: TGTGCCAGCAGTTATGCAGGGGATCCCAACACTGAAGCTTTCTTT; CDR3 protein: CASSYAGDPNTEAFF
V gene: TRBV28; J gene: TRBJ2-1; D gene: TRBD1; clone size: few; CDR3 DNA: TGTGCCAGCATCCCCACGGGGACAGGTCACCATGAGCAGTTCTTC; CDR3 protein: CASIPTGTGHHEQFF
V gene: TRBV12-3/TRBV12-4; J gene: TRBJ2-1; D gene: .; clone size: .; CDR3 DNA: TGTGCCATCCAGTTTGGGGCCAGAAGGGGCTTC; CDR3 protein: CAIQFGARRGF
V gene: TRBV28; J gene: TRBJ2-5; D gene: TRBD1; clone size: .; CDR3 DNA: TGTGCCAGCAGAACAACAGGGGCGGAGACCCAGTACTTC; CDR3 protein: CASRTTGAETQYF
V gene: TRBV5-1; J gene: TRBJ1-1; D gene: .; clone size: few; CDR3 DNA: TGCGCCAGCAGCTCCCCGGCAGCCCACACTGAAGCTTTCTTT; CDR3 protein: CASSSPAAHTEAFF
V gene: TRBV5-1; J gene: TRBJ2-1; D gene: TRBD2; clone size: .; CDR3 DNA: TGCGCCAGCAGCTTGGAGGCTAGCGGATACAATGAGCAGTTCTTC; CDR3 protein: CASSLEASGYNEQFF
V gene: TRBV5-1; J gene: TRBJ2-2; D gene: TRBD2; clone size: few; CDR3 DNA: TGCGCCAGCAGGCCTAGCGGTACGAACACCGGGGAGCTGTTTTTT; CDR3 protein: CASRPSGTNTGELFF
V gene: TRBV12-3/TRBV12-4; J gene: TRBJ2-2; D gene: TRBD2; clone size: many; CDR3 DNA: TGTGCCAGCAGTATGGCACTAGCGGGGGTCACCGGGGAGCTGTTTTTT; CDR3 protein: CASSMALAGVTGELFF
V gene: TRBV7-3; J gene: TRBJ1-6; D gene: .; clone size: .; CDR3 DNA: TGTGCCAGCAGCTTAAGGGCTAATTCACCCCTCCACTTT; CDR3 protein: CASSLRANSPLHF
V gene: TRBV12-3/TRBV12-4; J gene: TRBJ2-3; D gene: .; clone size: few; CDR3 DNA: TGTGCCAGCAGACCGACGGGACCAGATACGCAGTATTTT; CDR3 protein: CASRPTGPDTQYF
V gene: TRBV5-5; J gene: TRBJ2-5; D gene: TRBD1; clone size: many; CDR3 DNA: TGTGCCAGCAGCTTGGAGGGGACAGGGGAACTCCAAGAGACCCAGTACTTC; CDR3 protein: CASSLEGTGELQETQYF
V gene: TRBV20-1; J gene: TRBJ2-7; D gene: .; clone size: few; CDR3 DNA: TGCAGTGCTACTGGTGGGACCTACGAGCAGTACTTC; CDR3 protein: CSATGGTYEQYF
V gene: TRBV20-1; J gene: TRBJ2-5; D gene: TRBD2; clone size: many; CDR3 DNA: TGCAGTGCTAGAGATCGACCGGGGGGGCCTAGTGAGACCCAGTACTTC; CDR3 protein: CSARDRPGGPSETQYF
V gene: TRBV6-5; J gene: TRBJ1-1; D gene: .; clone size: few; CDR3 DNA: TGTGCCACCATTCCCCCCGGGGTGCGGAGGAACACTGAAGCTTTCTTT; CDR3 protein: CATIPPGVRRNTEAFF
V gene: TRBV28; J gene: TRBJ1-5; D gene: TRBD1; clone size: few; CDR3 DNA: TGTGCCAGCAGTTCCTCGACAGGGGGAGGGAATCAGCCCCAGCATTTT; CDR3 protein: CASSSSTGGGNQPQHF
V gene: TRBV7-3; J gene: TRBJ2-1; D gene: TRBD2; clone size: few; CDR3 DNA: TGTGCCAGCAGTAGCGGGGGCTGGGAGCAGTTCTTC; CDR3 protein: CASSSGGWEQFF
V gene: TRBV5-1; J gene: TRBJ2-6; D gene: .; clone size: few; CDR3 DNA: TGCGCCAGCAGCTTGGATCCGGCCGGGGCCAACGTCCTGACTTTC; CDR3 protein: CASSLDPAGANVLTF
V gene: TRBV20-1; J gene: TRBJ2-1; D gene: TRBD2; clone size: few; CDR3 DNA: TGCAGTGCTAACGGCGGGACTAGCGGGGGCGGGGAGCAGTTCTTC; CDR3 protein: CSANGGTSGGGEQFF
V gene: TRBV12-3/TRBV12-4; J gene: TRBJ2-2; D gene: .; clone size: few; CDR3 DNA: TGTGCCAGCAAGAGGGAAGCGAACACCGGGGAGCTGTTTTTT; CDR3 protein: CASKREANTGELFF
V gene: TRBV7-2; J gene: TRBJ1-1; D gene: .; clone size: .; CDR3 DNA: TGTGCCAGCAGCTTACAGGGGTCAGACACTGAAGCTTTCTTT; CDR3 protein: CASSLQGSDTEAFF
V gene: TRBV7-3; J gene: TRBJ2-1; D gene: .; clone size: .; CDR3 DNA: TGTGCCAGCAGCTCATACCAGGGGCCTGAGCAGTTCTTC; CDR3 protein: CASSSYQGPEQFF
V gene: TRBV6-5; J gene: TRBJ1-5; D gene: TRBD1; clone size: .; CDR3 DNA: TGTGCCAGCTCCGGGGGAGGGGGCACTCAGCCCCAGCATTTT; CDR3 protein: CASSGGGGTQPQHF
V gene: TRBV7-9; J gene: TRBJ2-2; D gene: .; clone size: .; CDR3 DNA: TGTGCCAGCAGCTTTCGGGGAGGCACCGGGGAGCTGTTTTTT; CDR3 protein: CASSFRGGTGELFF
V gene: TRBV6-2/TRBV6-3; J gene: TRBJ2-2; D gene: TRBD2; clone size: .; CDR3 DNA: TGTGCCAGCAGTTACTCTAGCGGGGGGGCTGGAGAGCTGTTTTTT; CDR3 protein: CASSYSSGGAGELFF
V gene: TRBV12-3/TRBV12-4; J gene: TRBJ2-1; D gene: .; clone size: few; CDR3 DNA: TGTGCCAGCAGTTCGCAGCCGGGCTCCTACAATGAGCAGTTCTTC; CDR3 protein: CASSSQPGSYNEQFF
V gene: TRBV2; J gene: TRBJ1-1; D gene: TRBD1; clone size: many; CDR3 DNA: TGTGCCAGCGGACAGGGTGAGAACACTGAAGCTTTCTTT; CDR3 protein: CASGQGENTEAFF